The source of this T cell receptor (beta chain) is a study of OX40 agonist ivuxolimab in advanced cancers. Study details: Patients received the agonistic anti-OX40 (CD134) antibody ivuxolimab. Allowance was made for prior anti-PD-1, anti-PD-L1 or anti-CTLA-4 therapy, and roughly 40% had some. General study results and limits: Among the nonresponders, some also had low normalized T-cell clonal expansion.

Measured with immunoSEQ multiplex PCR; TCRdb has only the in-frame clones, and not every one. The sample shows approximately 70,000 clones, around 87% of them seen only once. In the case of this clone: Antigen: not known.

The clonotype comes from an adult with an advanced solid tumor such as melanoma, head and neck, liver or kidney cancer. The sequencing here drew on CD4+ or CD8+ T cells sorted from blood, taken in a trial of the OX40 agonist ivuxolimab.

The CDR3 nucleotides are TGTGCCAGCAGTGAATCGGGGGTGGGTAATGAAAAACTGTTTTTT. Protein product: CASSESGVGNEKLFF. The chain couples TRBV25-1 to TRBJ1-4; D might be TRBD1 (5 bases). V was trimmed by 1 base and J by 4 bases, leaving 10 bases between them. The V gene's germline CDR1 is MGHDK and CDR2 SYGVNS. This CDR3 comprises 15 residues.